This TCR beta chain was profiled in a study of CD4+ T cells in melanoma. Overall study results and limits: In melanoma, neoantigen-specific CD4+ T cells reportedly differed in differentiation state.

Germline values: CDR1 SGHVS, CDR2 FNYEAQ. The CDR3 covers 15 residues. V was clipped by 2 bases and J by 1 base, with 9 bases between them. The repertoire was sequenced with immunoSEQ multiplex PCR; TCRdb's copy has only in-frame clones and lacks some. The table has about 140,000 clones, approximately 91% seen once. Points on this clone: Its antigen is not identified.

The receptor was isolated from a human donor with melanoma. The rearrangement joins TRBV7-6 to TRBJ2-1; no clear D gene. The CDR3 DNA reads as TGTGCCAGCAGCTTAATCGGAAAATCCTACAATGAGCAGTTCTTC. Encoded protein: CASSLIGKSYNEQFF.